The TCR beta chain under discussion was sequenced for a study of response to subunit inactivated influenza vaccine. This clonotype occurred a few times. MiXCR, run by TCRdb on the RT-PCR reads, gives a single entry per CDR3 protein. In the table there are 500,000 to 600,000 distinct CDR3 sequences, 11% of which are singletons. CDR3 length: 15 amino acids. Trimming removed 5 bases from V and 4 bases from J; junction bases left unmatched: 8. Separately, the same data were catalogued under a study of T cells expressing NK-cell markers. This second study notes: As the method of synthesis, 5'RACE template switching with UMIs yielded TCR beta cDNA. Repertoires of TCR beta were obtained from T cells sorted as CD3+CD56+NKG2C+, CD3+CD56+NKG2C- and CD3+CD56-NKG2C+. Sorting was restricted to alpha-beta TCR T cells by an anti-gamma-delta TCR antibody in several experiments. No clear determination of HCMV specificity was made for expanded NKG2C+ T cell clones.

This material consisted of PBMCs from blood, taken on the day of vaccination. The receptor was isolated from a man in his fifties or sixties who received an inactivated influenza vaccine. This chain uses TRBV12-3 or TRBV12-4 with TRBJ2-5; 9 nucleotides agree with TRBD2. CDR3 nucleotides: TGTGCCAGCAGTGAAGGGACTAGCTCGGGAGAGACCCAGTACTTC. This translates into CASSEGTSSGETQYF.